This T cell receptor (beta chain) stems from a study of long-term antiretroviral therapy in people with HIV. V dropped 7 bases and J dropped 5; count of bases not matched to a gene: 9. The CDR3 is made up of 14 amino acids. Germline assignment: CDR1 SNHLY and CDR2 FYNNEI. The libraries were made with immunoSEQ v3.0 at survey level. Libraries were prepared by immunoSEQ multiplex PCR; TCRdb keeps only in-frame clonotypes and omits some of them. This table holds more than 20,000 clones, about 85% found once. In each sample, about 0.95-11 million cryopreserved PBMC were present before DNA extraction. The sequence came from a young woman with HIV. The chain has TRBV2 and TRBJ1-1; 8 nucleotides agree with TRBD1. Sequencing used unsorted PBMCs, obtained 1.9 years after starting antiretroviral therapy. CDR3 DNA sequence: TGTGCCAGCACCTCGACAGGGGTCGGGACTGAAGCTTTCTTT. It translates to CASTSTGVGTEAFF.